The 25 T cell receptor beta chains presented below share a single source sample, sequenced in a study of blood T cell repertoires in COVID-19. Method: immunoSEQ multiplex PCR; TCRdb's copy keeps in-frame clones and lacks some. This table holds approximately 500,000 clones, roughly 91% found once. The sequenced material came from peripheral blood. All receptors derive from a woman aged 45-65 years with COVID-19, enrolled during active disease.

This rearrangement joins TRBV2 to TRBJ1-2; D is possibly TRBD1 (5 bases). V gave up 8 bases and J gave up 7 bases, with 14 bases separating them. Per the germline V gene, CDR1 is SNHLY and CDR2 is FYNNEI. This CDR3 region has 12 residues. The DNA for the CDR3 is TGTGCCAGCGTGGCGGGGGAGGGTGGCTACACCTTC. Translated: CASVAGEGGYTF.

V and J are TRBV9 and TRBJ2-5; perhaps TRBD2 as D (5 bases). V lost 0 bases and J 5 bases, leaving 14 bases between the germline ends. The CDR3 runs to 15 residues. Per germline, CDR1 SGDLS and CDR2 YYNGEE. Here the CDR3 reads CASSVGVELVETQYF. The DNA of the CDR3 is TGTGCCAGCAGCGTAGGGGTGGAACTAGTGGAGACCCAGTACTTC.

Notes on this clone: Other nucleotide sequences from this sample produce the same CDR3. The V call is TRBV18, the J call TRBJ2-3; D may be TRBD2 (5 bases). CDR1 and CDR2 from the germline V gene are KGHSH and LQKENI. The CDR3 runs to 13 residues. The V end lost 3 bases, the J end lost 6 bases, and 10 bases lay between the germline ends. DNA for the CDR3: TGTGCCAGCTCACCCCCCTCGGGGGATACGCAGTATTTT. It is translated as CASSPPSGDTQYF.

CDR3 nucleotide sequence: TGTGCCAGCAACAAAAGGGACAGGGGGCGAGATACGCAGTATTTT. Translated, it gives CASNKRDRGRDTQYF. The genes are TRBV9 and TRBJ2-3; 12 bases map to TRBD1. Looked up from germline, CDR1 is SGDLS and CDR2 is YYNGEE. The CDR3 consists of 15 residues. Trimming removed 6 bases from V and 5 bases from J; junction bases left unmatched: 7.

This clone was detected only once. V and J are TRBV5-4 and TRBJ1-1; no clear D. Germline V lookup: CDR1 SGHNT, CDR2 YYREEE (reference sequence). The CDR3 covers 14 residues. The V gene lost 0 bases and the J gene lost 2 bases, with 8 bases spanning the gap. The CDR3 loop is CASSLAGDNTEAFF. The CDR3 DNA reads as TGTGCCAGCAGCTTGGCCGGGGATAACACTGAAGCTTTCTTT.

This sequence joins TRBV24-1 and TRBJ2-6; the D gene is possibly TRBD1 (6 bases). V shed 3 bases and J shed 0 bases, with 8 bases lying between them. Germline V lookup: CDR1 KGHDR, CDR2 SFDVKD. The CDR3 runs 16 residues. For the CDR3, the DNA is TGTGCCACCAGTGATCTGGGACACTCTGGGGCCAACGTCCTGACTTTC. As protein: CATSDLGHSGANVLTF.

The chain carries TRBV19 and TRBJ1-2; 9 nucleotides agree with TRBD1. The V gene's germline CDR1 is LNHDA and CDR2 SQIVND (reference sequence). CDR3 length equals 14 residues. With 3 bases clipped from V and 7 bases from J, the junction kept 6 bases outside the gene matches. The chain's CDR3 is CASSIRTGVAGYTF. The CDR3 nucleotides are TGTGCCAGTAGTATCCGGACAGGGGTGGCTGGCTACACCTTC.

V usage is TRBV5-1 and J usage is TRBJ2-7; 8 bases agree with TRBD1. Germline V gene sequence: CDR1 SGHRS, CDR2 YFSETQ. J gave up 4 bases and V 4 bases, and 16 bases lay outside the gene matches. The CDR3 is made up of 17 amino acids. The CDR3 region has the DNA TGCGCCAGCAGCGGTTCCGGGACAGGCGAAGAAGGGTACGAGCAGTACTTC. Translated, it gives CASSGSGTGEEGYEQYF. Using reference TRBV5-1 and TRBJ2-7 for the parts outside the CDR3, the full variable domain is KAGVTQTPRYLIKTRGQQVTLSCSPISGHRSVSWYQQTPGQGLQFLFEYFSETQRNKGNFPGRFSGRQFSNSRSEMNVSTLELGDSALYLCASSGSGTGEEGYEQYFGPGTRLTVT.

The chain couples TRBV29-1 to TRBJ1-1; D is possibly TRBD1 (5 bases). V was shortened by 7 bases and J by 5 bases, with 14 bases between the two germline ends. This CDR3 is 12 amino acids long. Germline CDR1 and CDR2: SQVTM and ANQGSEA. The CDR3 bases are TGCAGCGCCAGACGGGGGACTACTGAAGCTTTCTTT. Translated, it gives CSARRGTTEAFF.

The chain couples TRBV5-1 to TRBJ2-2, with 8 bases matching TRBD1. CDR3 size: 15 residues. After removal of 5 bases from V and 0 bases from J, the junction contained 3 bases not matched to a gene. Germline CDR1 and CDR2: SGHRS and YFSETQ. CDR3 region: CASRRTGSNTGELFF. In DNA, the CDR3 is TGCGCCAGCAGAAGGACAGGGTCGAACACCGGGGAGCTGTTTTTT. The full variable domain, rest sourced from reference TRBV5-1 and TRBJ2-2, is KAGVTQTPRYLIKTRGQQVTLSCSPISGHRSVSWYQQTPGQGLQFLFEYFSETQRNKGNFPGRFSGRQFSNSRSEMNVSTLELGDSALYLCASRRTGSNTGELFFGEGSRLTVL.

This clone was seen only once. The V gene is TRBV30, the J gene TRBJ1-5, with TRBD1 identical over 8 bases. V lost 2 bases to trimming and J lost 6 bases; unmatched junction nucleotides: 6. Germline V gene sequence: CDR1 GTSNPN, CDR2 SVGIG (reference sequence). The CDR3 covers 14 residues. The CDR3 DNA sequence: TGTGCCTGGAGTCGCGGACAGGGCGGTCAGCCCCAGCATTTT. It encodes CAWSRGQGGQPQHF.

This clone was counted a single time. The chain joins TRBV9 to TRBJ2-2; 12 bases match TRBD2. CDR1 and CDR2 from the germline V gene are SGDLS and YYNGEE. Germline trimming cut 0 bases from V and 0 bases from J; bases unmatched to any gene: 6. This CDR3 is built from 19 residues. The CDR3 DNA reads TGTGCCAGCAGCGTAGATACTAGCGGGGGGAGAGCGAACACCGGGGAGCTGTTTTTT. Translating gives CASSVDTSGGRANTGELFF. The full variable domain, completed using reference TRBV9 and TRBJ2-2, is DSGVTQTPKHLITATGQRVTLRCSPRSGDLSVYWYQQSLDQGLQFLIQYYNGEERAKGNILERFSAQQFPDLHSELNLSSLELGDSALYFCASSVDTSGGRANTGELFFGEGSRLTVL.

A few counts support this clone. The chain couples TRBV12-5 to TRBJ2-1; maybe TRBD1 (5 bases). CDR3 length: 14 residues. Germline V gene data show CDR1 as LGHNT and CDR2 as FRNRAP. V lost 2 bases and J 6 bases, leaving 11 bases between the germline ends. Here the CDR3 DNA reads TGTGCTAGTGGTTTGTCAGGGTTGGGCAATGAGCAGTTCTTC. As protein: CASGLSGLGNEQFF.

The CDR3 DNA is TGCGCCAGCAGCTTGGAGGAAGGGGCGAGTGGTGGCTACACCTTC. This translates into CASSLEEGASGGYTF. The V call is TRBV5-1, the J call TRBJ1-2; maybe TRBD1 (5 bases). Germline V CDR1 and CDR2: SGHRS, YFSETQ. This CDR3 contains 15 residues. Trimming took off 0 bases at V and 7 bases at J, with 16 bases between the two ends.

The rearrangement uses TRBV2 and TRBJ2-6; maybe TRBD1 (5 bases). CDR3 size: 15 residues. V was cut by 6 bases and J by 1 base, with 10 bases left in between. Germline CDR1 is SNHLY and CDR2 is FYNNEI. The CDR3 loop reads CASRSDRSGANVLTF. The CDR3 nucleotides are TGTGCCAGCAGGAGCGACAGATCTGGGGCCAACGTCCTGACTTTC. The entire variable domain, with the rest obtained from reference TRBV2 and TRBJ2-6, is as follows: EPEVTQTPSHQVTQMGQEVILRCVPISNHLYFYWYRQILGQKVEFLVSFYNNEISEKSEIFDDQFSVERPDGSNFTLKIRSTKLEDSAMYFCASRSDRSGANVLTFGAGSRLTVL.

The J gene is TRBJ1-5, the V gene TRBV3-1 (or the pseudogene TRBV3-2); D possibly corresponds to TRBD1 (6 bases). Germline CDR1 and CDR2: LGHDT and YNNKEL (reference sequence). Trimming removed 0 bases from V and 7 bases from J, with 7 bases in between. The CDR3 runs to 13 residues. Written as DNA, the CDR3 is TGTGCCAGCAGCCAAGAAGACAGGCAGCCCCAGCATTTT. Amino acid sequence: CASSQEDRQPQHF.

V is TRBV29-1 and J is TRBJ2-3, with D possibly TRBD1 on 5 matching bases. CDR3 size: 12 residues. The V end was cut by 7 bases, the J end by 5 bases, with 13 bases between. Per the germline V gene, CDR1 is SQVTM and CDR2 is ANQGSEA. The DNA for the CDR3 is TGCAGCGGGGCAGGGATGAGAGATACGCAGTATTTT. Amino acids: CSGAGMRDTQYF.

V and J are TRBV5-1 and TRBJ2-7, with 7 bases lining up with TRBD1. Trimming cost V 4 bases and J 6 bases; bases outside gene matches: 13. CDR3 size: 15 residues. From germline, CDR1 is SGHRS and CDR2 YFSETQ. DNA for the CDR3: TGCGCCAGCAGCCCCGGGACAGATTTGTCCAGCGAGCAGTACTTC. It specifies CASSPGTDLSSEQYF.

The CDR3 sequence is CASRSGTDPGAGELFF. Here the CDR3 DNA reads TGTGCCAGCAGGTCGGGGACGGACCCAGGGGCCGGGGAGCTGTTTTTT. The chain couples TRBV28 to TRBJ2-2, with D possibly TRBD1 on 6 matching bases. The V end lost 6 bases, the J end lost 6 bases, and 20 bases lay between the germline ends. Germline V lookup: CDR1 MDHEN, CDR2 SYDVKM. This CDR3 spans 16 amino acids. Combining the CDR3 with reference TRBV28 and TRBJ2-2 gives the whole variable domain DVKVTQSSRYLVKRTGEKVFLECVQDMDHENMFWYRQDPGLGLRLIYFSYDVKMKEKGDIPEGYSVSREKKERFSLILESASTNQTSMYLCASRSGTDPGAGELFFGEGSRLTVL.

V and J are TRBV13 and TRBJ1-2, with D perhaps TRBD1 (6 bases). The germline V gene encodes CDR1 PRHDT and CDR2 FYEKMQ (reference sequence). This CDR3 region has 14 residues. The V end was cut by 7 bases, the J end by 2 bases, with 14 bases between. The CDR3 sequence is CASNPGGPNYGYTF. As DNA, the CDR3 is TGTGCCAGCAACCCGGGGGGCCCAAACTATGGCTACACCTTC.

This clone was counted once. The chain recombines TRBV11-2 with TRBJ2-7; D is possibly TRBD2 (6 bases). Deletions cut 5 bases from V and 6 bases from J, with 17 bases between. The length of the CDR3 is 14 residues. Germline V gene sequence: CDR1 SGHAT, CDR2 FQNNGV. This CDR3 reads CASSGGTRVGEQYF. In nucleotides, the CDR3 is TGTGCCAGCAGCGGCGGGACTCGGGTGGGCGAGCAGTACTTC.

For the CDR3, the DNA is TGTGCCAGTAGTCCCAGGGACAGCGAAAAACTGTTTTTT. It encodes CASSPRDSEKLFF. The rearrangement joins TRBV19 to TRBJ1-4; TRBD1 matches 7 bases. CDR3 length: 13 amino acids. The germline V gene encodes CDR1 LNHDA and CDR2 SQIVND (reference sequence). V was pared by 5 bases and J by 8 bases, with 5 bases of the junction left unmatched.

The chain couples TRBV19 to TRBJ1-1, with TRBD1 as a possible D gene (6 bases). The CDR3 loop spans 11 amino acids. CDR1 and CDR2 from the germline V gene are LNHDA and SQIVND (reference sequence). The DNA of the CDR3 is TGTGCATCAGGGGATCCATCTGAAGCTTTCTTT. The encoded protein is CASGDPSEAFF.

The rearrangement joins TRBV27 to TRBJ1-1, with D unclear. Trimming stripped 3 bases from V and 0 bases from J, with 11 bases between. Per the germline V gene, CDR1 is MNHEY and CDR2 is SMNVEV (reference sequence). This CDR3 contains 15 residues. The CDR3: CASSLRGRLNTEAFF. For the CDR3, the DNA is TGTGCCAGCAGTTTGCGGGGTAGGCTGAACACTGAAGCTTTCTTT.

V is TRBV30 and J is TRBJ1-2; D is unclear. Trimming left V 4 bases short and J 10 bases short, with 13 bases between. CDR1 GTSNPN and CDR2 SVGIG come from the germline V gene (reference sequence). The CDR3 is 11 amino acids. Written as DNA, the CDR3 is TGTGCCTGGAACGCGGCAGACCCCTACACCTTC. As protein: CAWNAADPYTF.